A selection of T cell receptor beta chains follows, all from one sample in a study of shared T cell receptors in the human thymus. The assay was immunoSEQ multiplex PCR, and TCRdb's table has in-frame clones only and misses some. In the table there are some 660,000 clones, around 87% of which are singletons. These data were also reused for a study on human thymus T cells.

Sequenced material: thymocytes. All receptors derive from a boy younger than two with a congenital heart defect. The conserved cysteine and the conserved F or W are not part of the CDR3 here. The order of the fields is V gene, clone size, D gene, CDR3 protein. D genes are given only for firm matches. The size entry is marked missing in some rows and otherwise reads once, few, many or a size class.

V: TRBV6-5
size: NA
D: TRBD1
CDR3: ASSYGGQISNQPQH

V: TRBV6-5
size: NA
D: NA
CDR3: ASSQWLDNEQF

V: TRBV7-2
size: NA
D: TRBD2
CDR3: ASSLIRGGRETQY

V: TRBV30
size: NA
D: TRBD1
CDR3: AWSPRDRDGGNTIY

V: TRBV7-9
size: NA
D: TRBD1
CDR3: ASSKGRQGGNTIY

V: TRBV5-5
size: NA
D: NA
CDR3: ASSLLAEQY

V: TRBV9
size: NA
D: NA
CDR3: ASSVQGDPVPLH

V: TRBV10-3
size: NA
D: TRBD1
CDR3: ATIPGQGLPNTEAF

V: TRBV27
size: NA
D: NA
CDR3: ANPPRDGESGNTEAF

V: TRBV28
size: NA
D: TRBD2
CDR3: ASSQGAGGTYNEQF

V: TRBV7-2
size: NA
D: TRBD1
CDR3: ASSFGQGPYGYT

V: TRBV2
size: NA
D: NA
CDR3: ASSVRSQVETQY

V: TRBV7-9
size: NA
D: TRBD2
CDR3: ASSLSWTSGGADEQY

V: TRBV11-2
size: NA
D: TRBD2
CDR3: ASSLAPPTSGMGDTQY

V: TRBV19
size: NA
D: NA
CDR3: ASTKGEDTGELF

V: TRBV28
size: NA
D: NA
CDR3: ASSPSGFSYEQY

V: TRBV5-6
size: NA
D: TRBD1
CDR3: ASSLLGTGNTGELF

V: TRBV30
size: NA
D: NA
CDR3: AWTRWGREQY

V: TRBV30
size: NA
D: NA
CDR3: AWSVDQKGSLH

V: TRBV19
size: NA
D: TRBD1
CDR3: ASSIGTETGAYEQY

V: TRBV7-8
size: NA
D: NA
CDR3: ASSTPDRNTEAF

V: TRBV7-2
size: NA
D: NA
CDR3: ASRLTGELF

V: TRBV11-2
size: once
D: NA
CDR3: ASSPGCRPSEQF

V: TRBV18
size: NA
D: NA
CDR3: ASSPDSSYNEQF

V: TRBV30
size: NA
D: NA
CDR3: AWSVQRLSSYNEQF

V: TRBV4-3
size: NA
D: TRBD2
CDR3: ASSQEFGGGVVEDNEQF

V: TRBV6-6
size: once
D: NA
CDR3: ASVIGAEAF

V: TRBV11-2
size: NA
D: NA
CDR3: ASSLSGQPETQY

V: TRBV2
size: NA
D: TRBD1
CDR3: ASSGDRGNEKLF

V: TRBV30
size: NA
D: TRBD1
CDR3: ARTRDREPHSSYNEQF

V: TRBV20-1
size: NA
D: TRBD1
CDR3: SARDGDRTY